This T cell receptor beta chain stems from a study of cytomegalovirus exposure and HLA in healthy donors. A multiplex PCR was run with 60 Vbeta primers and 13 Jbeta primers. Profiling relied on immunoSEQ multiplex PCR, and the TCRdb table lists in-frame clones only, not all of them. The sample data list approximately 100,000 clones. CDR3 length equals 13 residues. The germline CDR1 and CDR2 sequences are WNHNN and SYGVQD (reference sequence). With 4 bases removed from V and 3 bases from J, the gap between germline ends came to 8 bases. Material for sequencing was PBMCs. The source is a man aged 50-59 years in good health and CMV-seropositive. The chain couples TRBV10-1 to TRBJ2-3, with D perhaps matching TRBD2 (5 bases). CDR3 in amino acids: CASSVTGTDTQYF. CDR3 nucleotides: TGCGCCAGCAGTGTGACGGGAACAGATACGCAGTATTTT.